The rows below give T cell receptor beta chains drawn from one sample of a study of beta chain features in type 1 diabetes. Sequencing used immunoSEQ multiplex PCR; TCRdb keeps in-frame clones, though not all of them. The sample carries about 270,000 clones, around an eighth recorded once. The source material was naive CD4+ T cells from blood. The receptors originated from a woman in her 40s in good health. CDR3s include the opening cysteine and the closing phenylalanine or tryptophan. Each record gives: CDR3 protein, CDR3 DNA, J gene, V gene, clone size, D gene. A D gene is named only where the DNA matches it firmly. Rows give clone size only sometimes, using once, few, many, or a class for an expanded clone.

CASSVTGTNYGYTF,TGTGCCAGCAGCGTAACAGGAACTAACTATGGCTACACCTTC,TRBJ1-2,TRBV9,few,-
CAISESTGPLHF,TGTGCCATCAGTGAGTCGACAGGACCCCTCCACTTT,TRBJ1-6,TRBV10-3,few,-
CASSQDTGTGSYEQYF,TGCGCCAGCAGCCAAGATACCGGGACAGGGTCCTACGAGCAGTACTTC,TRBJ2-7,TRBV4-1,-,TRBD1
CASRQGTGELFF,TGTGCCAGCAGACAGGGTACCGGGGAGCTGTTTTTT,TRBJ2-2,TRBV2,few,-
CSASGGAYEQYF,TGCAGCGCTAGCGGGGGGGCCTACGAGCAGTACTTC,TRBJ2-7,TRBV29-1,-,TRBD2
CASSFQFTGIYEQYF,TGTGCCAGCAGCTTCCAGTTTACAGGTATCTACGAGCAGTACTTC,TRBJ2-7,TRBV11-2,few,-
CAITPGLADQSSYNEQFF,TGTGCCATCACCCCGGGACTAGCGGACCAAAGCTCCTACAATGAGCAGTTCTTC,TRBJ2-1,TRBV10-3,-,TRBD2
CASSLSSGETQYF,TGTGCCAGCAGCTTATCTAGCGGGGAGACCCAGTACTTC,TRBJ2-5,TRBV7-2,-,TRBD2
CASSVDEVLYEQYF,TGTGCCAGCAGCGTAGATGAGGTACTCTACGAGCAGTACTTC,TRBJ2-7,TRBV9,few,-
CATEPGGKGTEAFF,TGTGCCACCGAACCGGGGGGAAAAGGCACTGAAGCTTTCTTT,TRBJ1-1,TRBV25-1,few,-
CASSDENSPLHF,TGCGCCAGCAGTGATGAGAATTCACCCCTCCACTTT,TRBJ1-6,TRBV10-2,few,-
CASSLGQSQAGYTF,TGTGCCAGCAGCTTAGGGCAAAGCCAGGCCGGCTACACCTTC,TRBJ1-2,TRBV7-9,few,-
CASSFGTGGSNQPQHF,TGTGCCAGCAGCTTCGGGACAGGGGGGTCCAATCAGCCCCAGCATTTT,TRBJ1-5,TRBV5-6,-,TRBD1
CASSLDTGELFF,TGTGCCAGCTCACTCGACACCGGGGAGCTGTTTTTT,TRBJ2-2,TRBV18,few,-
CASSSDPTPPETQYF,TGTGCCAGCAGCTCTGATCCGACTCCTCCGGAGACCCAGTACTTC,TRBJ2-5,TRBV5-4,-,-
CSVEGGRGETQYF,TGCAGCGTTGAAGGGGGGCGAGGAGAGACCCAGTACTTC,TRBJ2-5,TRBV29-1,few,-
CASSLRGRAKNIQYF,TGCGCCAGCAGCCTCAGGGGGAGGGCCAAAAACATTCAGTACTTC,TRBJ2-4,TRBV5-1,-,-
CASSSPSGGPGEEKLFF,TGTGCCAGCAGCTCTCCCTCCGGGGGGCCTGGGGAGGAAAAACTGTTTTTT,TRBJ1-4,TRBV5-4,-,-
CASSRVAGGFQETQYF,TGTGCCAGCAGCAGGGTAGCGGGGGGTTTTCAAGAGACCCAGTACTTC,TRBJ2-5,TRBV5-4,few,TRBD2
CTSSLTPDRIGETQYF,TGCACCAGCAGCCTCACCCCCGATAGGATCGGGGAGACCCAGTACTTC,TRBJ2-5,TRBV1,few,-
CASSAPTGREVSAFF,TGTGCCAGCAGTGCTCCGACAGGGCGGGAGGTCTCGGCTTTCTTT,TRBJ1-1,TRBV6-1,few,TRBD1
CASSLGAFLYNEQFF,TGTGCCAGCAGCTTGGGGGCCTTCCTCTACAATGAGCAGTTCTTC,TRBJ2-1,TRBV11-2,-,-
CAIHGGAGETQYF,TGTGCCATCCACGGTGGGGCAGGCGAGACCCAGTACTTC,TRBJ2-5,TRBV10-3,few,-
CASSEEGQSLYEQYF,TGCGCCAGCAGTGAGGAGGGCCAATCCTTATACGAGCAGTACTTC,TRBJ2-7,TRBV10-1,-,-
CASSFAQAQETQYF,TGCGCCAGCAGCTTTGCTCAGGCTCAAGAGACCCAGTACTTC,TRBJ2-5,TRBV5-1,-,-
CASSPRTGLAGVSTRGSTDTQYF,TGTGCCAGCAGCCCTCGCACGGGACTAGCGGGGGTATCTACCCGGGGTAGCACAGATACGCAGTATTTT,TRBJ2-3,TRBV9,-,TRBD2
CASSEPPLKWAFF,TGTGCCAGCAGTGAACCCCCACTGAAGTGGGCTTTCTTT,TRBJ1-1,TRBV2,-,-
CASSPPGLAGTNEQFF,TGTGCCAGCAGCCCACCGGGACTAGCGGGGACGAATGAGCAGTTCTTC,TRBJ2-1,TRBV7-2,few,TRBD2
CASYEAWGYTF,TGTGCCAGCTATGAGGCGTGGGGCTACACCTTC,TRBJ1-2,TRBV2,-,-
CASSLARAGGSYEQYF,TGCGCCAGCAGCTTGGCCCGAGCGGGGGGCTCCTACGAGCAGTACTTC,TRBJ2-7,TRBV5-1,-,TRBD2
CAIRATGTDGYTF,TGTGCCATCAGAGCAACCGGGACAGATGGCTACACCTTC,TRBJ1-2,TRBV10-3,-,TRBD1
CASSRLNPSGGYNEQFF,TGTGCCAGCTCACGCTTAAATCCTAGCGGCGGTTACAATGAGCAGTTCTTC,TRBJ2-1,TRBV18,few,TRBD2
CASSEAHGTGARDTQYF,TGTGCCAGCAGTGAAGCTCACGGGACAGGAGCCCGGGATACGCAGTATTTT,TRBJ2-3,TRBV25-1,-,TRBD1
CASSTGQGHYNEQFF,TGTGCCAGTAGTACAGGACAGGGTCACTACAATGAGCAGTTCTTC,TRBJ2-1,TRBV19,-,TRBD1
CAIRTADTYNEQFF,TGTGCCATCAGGACAGCTGATACCTACAATGAGCAGTTCTTC,TRBJ2-1,TRBV10-3,many,-
CASLGYETGEYGYTF,TGTGCCAGCCTGGGATATGAGACAGGAGAGTATGGCTACACCTTC,TRBJ1-2,TRBV2,-,-
CASSSTGLRNTEAFF,TGTGCCAGCAGCTCGACGGGACTAAGGAACACTGAAGCTTTCTTT,TRBJ1-1,TRBV7-2,few,-
CASSFWDRGSETQYF,TGTGCCAGCAGCTTTTGGGACAGGGGTTCGGAGACCCAGTACTTC,TRBJ2-5,TRBV5-6,few,TRBD1
CASSLFMRGLPINPQYF,TGTGCCAGCAGTTTGTTTATGAGAGGACTTCCGATTAATCCGCAGTATTTT,TRBJ2-3,TRBV27,few,-
CASSYTVQGSGNTIYF,TGTGCCAGCAGTTACACGGTACAGGGTTCTGGAAACACCATATATTTT,TRBJ1-3,TRBV6-5,-,-
CASSLAATRHQRRETQYF,TGCGCCAGCAGCTTGGCCGCCACCCGGCACCAGAGGAGGGAGACCCAGTACTTC,TRBJ2-5,TRBV5-1,-,-
CATSSGDRGHEKLFF,TGTGCCACCAGCAGCGGAGACAGGGGGCATGAAAAACTGTTTTTT,TRBJ1-4,TRBV15,-,TRBD1
CASSATQGKETQYF,TGTGCCAGCAGCGCGACACAGGGGAAAGAGACCCAGTACTTC,TRBJ2-5,TRBV11-2,-,TRBD1
CASAPPAGAKNIQYF,TGCGCCAGCGCCCCACCGGCAGGTGCCAAAAACATTCAGTACTTC,TRBJ2-4,TRBV5-1,few,-
CASSLAGTAYGYTF,TGTGCCAGCAGCTTAGCCGGGACTGCATATGGCTACACCTTC,TRBJ1-2,TRBV25-1,few,-
CAATLAGGHNEQFF,TGTGCGGCCACTCTAGCGGGGGGTCACAATGAGCAGTTCTTC,TRBJ2-1,TRBV12-5,-,TRBD2
CASSVDGLYTGELFF,TGTGCCAGCAGCGTCGACGGACTGTACACCGGGGAGCTGTTTTTT,TRBJ2-2,TRBV9,-,-
CASSFGTSNQPQHF,TGTGCCAGCAGCTTCGGGACATCTAATCAGCCCCAGCATTTT,TRBJ1-5,TRBV7-9,few,-
CASRQGASGGELFF,TGTGCCAGCAGACAGGGGGCGTCCGGCGGGGAGCTGTTTTTT,TRBJ2-2,TRBV2,few,TRBD1
CASSQDMTGTTEAFF,TGCGCCAGCAGCCAGGACATGACTGGTACGACTGAAGCTTTCTTT,TRBJ1-1,TRBV4-1,few,-
CASSLLNRVTYNEQFF,TGTGCCAGCAGTTTATTAAACAGGGTAACCTACAATGAGCAGTTCTTC,TRBJ2-1,TRBV28,-,-
CASSISGGTANTEAFF,TGTGCCAGCAGCATATCCGGGGGGACGGCGAACACTGAAGCTTTCTTT,TRBJ1-1,TRBV7-6,-,-
CASSLSGVEETQYF,TGTGCCAGCAGCTTGTCCGGGGTTGAGGAGACCCAGTACTTC,TRBJ2-5,TRBV7-9,many,-
CASSLASGTGTDTQYF,TGTGCCAGCAGCTTAGCGTCCGGGACAGGCACAGATACGCAGTATTTT,TRBJ2-3,TRBV7-2,few,TRBD1
CASSVGTSGGLTDTQYF,TGTGCCAGCAGCGTGGGGACTAGCGGGGGCCTCACAGATACGCAGTATTTT,TRBJ2-3,TRBV9,few,TRBD2
CASSDRDRESYEQYF,TGTGCCAGCAGTGATAGGGACAGGGAGTCCTACGAGCAGTACTTC,TRBJ2-7,TRBV6-1,few,TRBD1
CASSQGLGAPSYEQYF,TGCGCCAGCAGCCAAGGTCTGGGGGCCCCATCTTACGAGCAGTACTTC,TRBJ2-7,TRBV4-3,-,-
CASSSGGGGAGELFF,TGTGCCAGCAGCTCCGGTGGCGGGGGGGCCGGGGAGCTGTTTTTT,TRBJ2-2,TRBV7-2,few,TRBD2
CASSQNSGTGSYEQYF,TGCGCCAGCAGCCAGAACTCCGGGACAGGCTCCTACGAGCAGTACTTC,TRBJ2-7,TRBV4-3,-,TRBD1